This TCR beta chain was obtained from a study of CD8+ T cells in alopecia areata. In germline, CDR1 is MNHEY, CDR2 SMNVEV (reference sequence). The CDR3 has 16 amino acids. V lost 1 base and J 1 base, leaving 10 bases between the germline ends. Treatment noted: oral pan-JAK inhibitor, 5-10 mg twice daily. As the sequencing template, cDNA was produced by extracting RNA and reverse transcribing it. Clones were sequenced by immunoSEQ multiplex PCR, and TCRdb holds only the in-frame ones, with some missing. The table has 90,000 to 130,000 clones, about 59% seen once. This TCR came from a human donor with alopecia areata. The chain joins TRBV27 to TRBJ2-2; perhaps TRBD1 as D (6 bases). The specimen was CD8+ T cells sorted from blood, collected at week 24, from a patient treated with tofacitinib. CDR3 loop: CASSLYGTQNTGELFF. For the CDR3, the DNA is TGTGCCAGCAGTTTATACGGGACACAGAACACCGGGGAGCTGTTTTTT.